This T cell receptor (beta chain) stems from a study of technical replicates of blood from a handful of donors. This table comes from immunoSEQ multiplex PCR, and its TCRdb copy is limited to in-frame clones, with some not included. Of 65,000 to 95,000 clones detected, about 97% appear once; the ten largest clones hold around 0.18%. What was sequenced was T cells isolated from PBMCs. The receptor comes from a human donor in good health.

CDR3 amino acids: CASRKTASGSTGELFF. The CDR3 bases are TGTGCCAGCCGAAAAACGGCTAGCGGGAGCACCGGGGAGCTGTTTTTT. J is TRBJ2-2 and V is TRBV27; 10 bases fit TRBD2. The CDR3 is made up of 16 amino acids. Per germline, CDR1 MNHEY and CDR2 SMNVEV (reference sequence). V was clipped by 8 bases and J by 4 bases; unmatched bases: 10.